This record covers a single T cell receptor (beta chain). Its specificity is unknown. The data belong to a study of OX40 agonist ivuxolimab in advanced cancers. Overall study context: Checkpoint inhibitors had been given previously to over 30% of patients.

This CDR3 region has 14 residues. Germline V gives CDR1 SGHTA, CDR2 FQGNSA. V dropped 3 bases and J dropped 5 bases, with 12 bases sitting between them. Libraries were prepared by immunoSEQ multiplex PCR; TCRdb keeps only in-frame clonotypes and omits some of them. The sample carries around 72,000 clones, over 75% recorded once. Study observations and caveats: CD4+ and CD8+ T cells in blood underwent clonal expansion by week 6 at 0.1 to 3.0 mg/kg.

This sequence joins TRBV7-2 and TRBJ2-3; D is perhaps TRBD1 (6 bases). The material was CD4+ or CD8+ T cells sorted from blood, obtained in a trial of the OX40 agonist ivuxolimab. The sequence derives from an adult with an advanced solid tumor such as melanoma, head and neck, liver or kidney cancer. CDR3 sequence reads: CASSFSGAGDTQYF. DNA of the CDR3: TGTGCCAGCAGCTTCTCAGGGGCGGGAGATACGCAGTATTTT. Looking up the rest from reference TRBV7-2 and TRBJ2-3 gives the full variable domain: GAGVSQSPSNKVTEKGKDVELRCDPISGHTALYWYRQSLGQGLEFLIYFQGNSAPDKSGLPSDRFSAERTGGSVSTLTIQRTQQEDSAVYLCASSFSGAGDTQYFGPGTRLTVL.